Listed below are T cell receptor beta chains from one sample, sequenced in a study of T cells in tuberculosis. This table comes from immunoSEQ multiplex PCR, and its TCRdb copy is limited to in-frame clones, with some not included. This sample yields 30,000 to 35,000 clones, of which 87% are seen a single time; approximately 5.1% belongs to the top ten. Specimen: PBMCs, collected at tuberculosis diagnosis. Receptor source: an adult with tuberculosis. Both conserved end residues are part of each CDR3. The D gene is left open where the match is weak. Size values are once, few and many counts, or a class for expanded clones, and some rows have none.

cdr3_nt: TGTGCCAGCAGCTTGGCAGCTAGCCTACTCTACGAGCAGTACTTC
cdr3_aa: CASSLAASLLYEQYF
d_call: NA
clone_size: NA
v_call: TRBV5-5
j_call: TRBJ2-7

cdr3_nt: TGTGCCAGTAGTATAGCCGGGATGGGCGCCTATGGCTACACCTTC
cdr3_aa: CASSIAGMGAYGYTF
d_call: NA
clone_size: few
v_call: TRBV19
j_call: TRBJ1-2

cdr3_nt: TGTGCCAGCAGCACAATGACATTAAAATATGGTGGGCAGTACTTC
cdr3_aa: CASSTMTLKYGGQYF
d_call: NA
clone_size: NA
v_call: TRBV28
j_call: TRBJ2-7

cdr3_nt: TGCAGCTCAAGTGGGGCTTATGAAGATACGCAGTATTTT
cdr3_aa: CSSSGAYEDTQYF
d_call: NA
clone_size: NA
v_call: TRBV29-1
j_call: TRBJ2-3

cdr3_nt: TGTGCCAGCAGCTTAGGGGCAGGGGCCCAAGAGACCCAGTACTTC
cdr3_aa: CASSLGAGAQETQYF
d_call: NA
clone_size: NA
v_call: TRBV7-8
j_call: TRBJ2-5

cdr3_nt: TGTGCCAGCAGTCCCCTAGGGGGGGAGGGCTACACCTTC
cdr3_aa: CASSPLGGEGYTF
d_call: NA
clone_size: NA
v_call: TRBV9
j_call: TRBJ1-2

cdr3_nt: TGTGCCAGCAGCCCCCCCGGGACTAGCGGGAAACGAACGCAGTATTTT
cdr3_aa: CASSPPGTSGKRTQYF
d_call: TRBD2
clone_size: NA
v_call: TRBV5-4
j_call: TRBJ2-3

cdr3_nt: TGTGCCAGCAGCCGGACTAATACCTACAATGAGCAGTTCTTC
cdr3_aa: CASSRTNTYNEQFF
d_call: NA
clone_size: few
v_call: TRBV11-3
j_call: TRBJ2-1

cdr3_nt: TGTGCCAGCAGCCAAGATCGGACAGTCATTAACTATGGCTACACCTTC
cdr3_aa: CASSQDRTVINYGYTF
d_call: NA
clone_size: NA
v_call: TRBV4-2
j_call: TRBJ1-2

cdr3_nt: TGTGCCAGCAGCCGGACAGCGGGACAGGTTCACTACACCTTC
cdr3_aa: CASSRTAGQVHYTF
d_call: TRBD1
clone_size: once
v_call: TRBV5-4
j_call: TRBJ1-2

cdr3_nt: TGCAGTGCAAACAGCCAAGAGACCCAGTACTTC
cdr3_aa: CSANSQETQYF
d_call: NA
clone_size: NA
v_call: TRBV20-1
j_call: TRBJ2-5

cdr3_nt: TGTGCCAGCAGTGAAGGGCAGGGGGGCACAGATACGCAGTATTTT
cdr3_aa: CASSEGQGGTDTQYF
d_call: TRBD1
clone_size: NA
v_call: TRBV6-1
j_call: TRBJ2-3

cdr3_nt: TGTGCCAGCAGCCCGCGGGGGATCTCCTACGAGCAGTACTTC
cdr3_aa: CASSPRGISYEQYF
d_call: TRBD2
clone_size: NA
v_call: TRBV5-4
j_call: TRBJ2-7

cdr3_nt: TGCGCCAGCAGCCAAGATTCGCGGAGCAATCAGCCCCAGCATTTT
cdr3_aa: CASSQDSRSNQPQHF
d_call: NA
clone_size: NA
v_call: TRBV4-1
j_call: TRBJ1-5

cdr3_nt: TGTGCCAGCAGTTCCGAGGGAGGGCAAACCGGGGAGCTGTTTTTT
cdr3_aa: CASSSEGGQTGELFF
d_call: TRBD2
clone_size: NA
v_call: TRBV27
j_call: TRBJ2-2

cdr3_nt: TGTGCCAGCAGCTTGAAGGGAGAACGGGAGACCCAGTACTTC
cdr3_aa: CASSLKGERETQYF
d_call: NA
clone_size: NA
v_call: TRBV5-4
j_call: TRBJ2-5

cdr3_nt: TGTGCCAGCAGAAAAGGGGAAGGGTTAGATGAGCAGTTCTTC
cdr3_aa: CASRKGEGLDEQFF
d_call: NA
clone_size: once
v_call: TRBV6-6
j_call: TRBJ2-1

cdr3_nt: TGTGCCAGCAGATTCGCAGGCGACTATGGCTACACCTTC
cdr3_aa: CASRFAGDYGYTF
d_call: NA
clone_size: NA
v_call: TRBV14
j_call: TRBJ1-2

cdr3_nt: TGCGCCAGCAGGGGAGGCCTCCAAGAGACCCAGTACTTC
cdr3_aa: CASRGGLQETQYF
d_call: NA
clone_size: NA
v_call: TRBV10-1
j_call: TRBJ2-5

cdr3_nt: TGTGCCAGCAGTTACTCGACAGCGGGGTCCAAGGGAGATACGCAGTATTTT
cdr3_aa: CASSYSTAGSKGDTQYF
d_call: TRBD2
clone_size: NA
v_call: TRBV6-7
j_call: TRBJ2-3

cdr3_nt: TGTGCCAGCACAGCTAGCGGTACGCTCAATGAGCAGTTCTTC
cdr3_aa: CASTASGTLNEQFF
d_call: TRBD2
clone_size: once
v_call: TRBV9
j_call: TRBJ2-1

cdr3_nt: TGTGCCAGCAGCGTTAGCGGGAGGGCCGGAGATACGCAGTATTTT
cdr3_aa: CASSVSGRAGDTQYF
d_call: TRBD2
clone_size: NA
v_call: TRBV9
j_call: TRBJ2-3

cdr3_nt: TGTGCCAGCTGGGCCGATTTCAATGAGCAGTTCTTC
cdr3_aa: CASWADFNEQFF
d_call: NA
clone_size: NA
v_call: TRBV27
j_call: TRBJ2-1

cdr3_nt: TGTGCCAGCAGCCACACTCCGGGACTAGCGGGAGGAATAGCCTACGAGCAGTACTTC
cdr3_aa: CASSHTPGLAGGIAYEQYF
d_call: TRBD2
clone_size: NA
v_call: TRBV2
j_call: TRBJ2-7

cdr3_nt: TGTGCCGCGGGGATAATCTCCTACGAGCAGTACTTC
cdr3_aa: CAAGIISYEQYF
d_call: NA
clone_size: few
v_call: TRBV28
j_call: TRBJ2-7

cdr3_nt: TGTGCCAGCAGTCCCCGGAGCCAAAAGCAGTACTTC
cdr3_aa: CASSPRSQKQYF
d_call: NA
clone_size: NA
v_call: TRBV6-5
j_call: TRBJ2-7

cdr3_nt: TGTGCCAGCAGCTTGCCAACGGAGAGCCCCTACAATGAGCAGTTCTTC
cdr3_aa: CASSLPTESPYNEQFF
d_call: NA
clone_size: NA
v_call: TRBV13
j_call: TRBJ2-1

cdr3_nt: TGTGCCAGCAGCTCCCAGCAGGGGGGAACTGAAGCTTTCTTT
cdr3_aa: CASSSQQGGTEAFF
d_call: TRBD1
clone_size: NA
v_call: TRBV7-9
j_call: TRBJ1-1

cdr3_nt: TGTGCCAGCAGCTCCGGGACAGGGGAGGGCACTGAAGCTTTCTTT
cdr3_aa: CASSSGTGEGTEAFF
d_call: TRBD1
clone_size: NA
v_call: TRBV9
j_call: TRBJ1-1

cdr3_nt: TGTGCCAGCAGTTGGGGCTTCGACGAGATGAACACTGAAGCTTTCTTT
cdr3_aa: CASSWGFDEMNTEAFF
d_call: NA
clone_size: NA
v_call: TRBV28
j_call: TRBJ1-1

cdr3_nt: TGTGCCAGCTCACCGGAGTTAGCGGGATATCACTACGAGCAGTACTTC
cdr3_aa: CASSPELAGYHYEQYF
d_call: TRBD2
clone_size: NA
v_call: TRBV18
j_call: TRBJ2-7

cdr3_nt: TGTGCCAGCAGTGACTCGATGGGTGAGGGTGCGCAGTATTTT
cdr3_aa: CASSDSMGEGAQYF
d_call: NA
clone_size: few
v_call: TRBV6-4
j_call: TRBJ2-3

cdr3_nt: TGTGCCAGCAGCTCGGGACAGGGGCAAGGGGAGACCCAGTACTTC
cdr3_aa: CASSSGQGQGETQYF
d_call: TRBD1
clone_size: NA
v_call: TRBV7-2
j_call: TRBJ2-5

cdr3_nt: TGCGCCAGCAGCCTCGGAGCGGAGTACACTGAAGCTTTCTTT
cdr3_aa: CASSLGAEYTEAFF
d_call: NA
clone_size: once
v_call: TRBV5-1
j_call: TRBJ1-1

cdr3_nt: TGTGCCAGCAGTTTAAATTCAGGGATGAACACTGAAGCTTTCTTT
cdr3_aa: CASSLNSGMNTEAFF
d_call: NA
clone_size: NA
v_call: TRBV27
j_call: TRBJ1-1

cdr3_nt: TGCGCCAGCGTTAGCCGCCCGGGTCTCTCCTACGAGCAGTACTTC
cdr3_aa: CASVSRPGLSYEQYF
d_call: NA
clone_size: NA
v_call: TRBV10-2
j_call: TRBJ2-7

cdr3_nt: TGTGCCAGTAGCTCGGGTTCTCCGGAGGCTTTCTTT
cdr3_aa: CASSSGSPEAFF
d_call: NA
clone_size: NA
v_call: TRBV19
j_call: TRBJ1-1